One sample yielded the 23 T cell receptor beta chains listed below, sequenced in a study of radiation and T cells in renal cell carcinoma. The repertoire was sequenced with immunoSEQ multiplex PCR; TCRdb's copy has only in-frame clones and lacks some. The sample contains roughly 160,000 clones, less than 90% of which appear only once. The time point: blood 4 weeks post-SBRT, at nephrectomy. As for treatment: 15 Gy SBRT to primary tumor, nephrectomy 4 weeks later. Sequences were derived from blood, sampled from a patient whose treatment included radiotherapy and nephrectomy. These receptor sequences come from a woman aged 45-65 years with renal cell carcinoma.

V usage is TRBV6-5 and J usage is TRBJ2-5, with 9 nucleotides matching TRBD1. CDR3 length: 14 amino acids. Germline V gene sequence: CDR1 MNHEY, CDR2 SVGAGI. V lost 6 bases, J lost 4 bases, and 6 bases stayed unmatched. CDR3 in DNA: TGTGCCAGCAGGGGACAGGGTGGGAGAGAGACCCAGTACTTC. Protein product: CASRGQGGRETQYF.

CDR3 nucleotides: TGTGCCAGCAAATCGGGGGATACGCAGTATTTT. Translated: CASKSGDTQYF. V usage is TRBV19 and J usage is TRBJ2-3; perhaps TRBD2 as D (5 bases). In germline, CDR1 is LNHDA, CDR2 SQIVND (reference sequence). Trimming took off 9 bases at V and 6 bases at J, with 10 bases between the two ends. The CDR3 spans 11 residues. Filled out from reference TRBV19 and TRBJ2-3, the complete variable domain reads DGGITQSPKYLFRKEGQNVTLSCEQNLNHDAMYWYRQDPGQGLRLIYYSQIVNDFQKGDIAEGYSVSREKKESFPLTVTSAQKNPTAFYLCASKSGDTQYFGPGTRLTVL.

V gene TRBV19 combines with J gene TRBJ1-2; D remains unclear. The CDR3 is 12 amino acids. CDR1 is LNHDA and CDR2 is SQIVND in the germline V gene (reference sequence). Between the trimmed V and J ends, which lost 3 bases and 6 bases, there was a span of 8 bases. In nucleotides, the CDR3 is TGTGCCAGTAGTATGATTGGGGATGGCTACACCTTC. It codes for CASSMIGDGYTF.

The rearrangement links TRBV5-1 to TRBJ2-1, with a possible D match to TRBD1 (5 bases). The V and J ends lost 3 bases and 0 bases respectively, with 7 bases between them. There are 14 residues in the CDR3. The germline V gene encodes CDR1 SGHRS and CDR2 YFSETQ. CDR3 sequence reads: CASSSDISYNEQFF. The DNA for the CDR3 is TGCGCCAGCAGCTCGGACATCTCCTACAATGAGCAGTTCTTC.

The chain links TRBV5-1 to TRBJ2-5, with 8 nucleotides matching TRBD1. The CDR3 runs 18 residues. V was clipped by 0 bases and J by 5 bases; unmatched bases: 15. The germline CDR1 and CDR2 sequences are SGHRS and YFSETQ. Written as DNA, the CDR3 is TGCGCCAGCAGCTTGGAGGCTGTGGGGCAGGGGGCGGTGGAGACCCAGTACTTC. It codes for CASSLEAVGQGAVETQYF.

The genes are TRBV5-1 and TRBJ1-4; D gene uncertain. The length of the CDR3 is 16 residues. CDR1 and CDR2 (germline): SGHRS, YFSETQ. V was trimmed by 4 bases and J by 0 bases, leaving 13 bases between them. The CDR3 DNA reads TGCGCCAGCAGCCTTAGTGAGTGGTCAACTAATGAAAAACTGTTTTTT. Protein: CASSLSEWSTNEKLFF.

The rearrangement uses TRBV15 and TRBJ2-1; 8 bases map to TRBD2. CDR1 and CDR2 from the germline V gene are LNHNV and YYDKDF (reference sequence). The junction had 11 bases not matched to a gene; V was cut back by 0 bases and J by 10 bases. The CDR3 sequence is 16 residues long. The CDR3: CATSREQRGTRGEQFF. The CDR3 DNA is TGTGCCACCAGCAGAGAACAGCGGGGGACCCGGGGGGAGCAGTTCTTC. Full variable domain (rest looked up from reference TRBV15 and TRBJ2-1): DAMVIQNPRYQVTQFGKPVTLSCSQTLNHNVMYWYQQKSSQAPKLLFHYYDKDFNNEADTPDNFQSRRPNTSFCFLDIRSPGLGDTAMYLCATSREQRGTRGEQFFGPGTRLTVL.

Notes on this clone: The sample contains more than one DNA sequence encoding this CDR3. The chain uses TRBV7-3 and TRBJ2-2, with D perhaps TRBD2 (6 bases). The CDR3 sequence is 15 residues long. V was pared by 4 bases and J by 3 bases, with 12 bases between. Germline-derived CDR1 and CDR2 are SGHTA and FQGTGA. The CDR3 nucleotides are TGTGCCAGCAGCTCCACAGGAGGGGACACCGGGGAGCTGTTTTTT. It translates to CASSSTGGDTGELFF.

The chain has TRBV29-1 and TRBJ1-5; the match to TRBD1 covers 10 bases. CDR3 length: 13 amino acids. Losses at the gene ends were 5 bases for V and 6 bases for J; bases not matched to a gene: 4. Germline CDR1 reads SQVTM; CDR2 reads ANQGSEA. In DNA, the CDR3 is TGCAGCGTTTCTGACAGGGGGCTTCAGCCCCAGCATTTT. This gives the protein CSVSDRGLQPQHF.

This clone was detected only once. The chain links TRBV25-1 to TRBJ2-7; a possible D gene is TRBD2 (6 bases). CDR3 length: 13 amino acids. Trimming shortened V by 5 bases and J by 6 bases, and 14 bases separated the two germline ends. Germline V CDR1 and CDR2: MGHDK, SYGVNS. In DNA, the CDR3 is TGTGCCAGCAGTCGTCAGGGAGGCCGCGAGCAGTACTTC. Residues: CASSRQGGREQYF.

This sequence joins TRBV6-6 and TRBJ2-3; 12 nucleotides line up with TRBD2. V lost 6 bases to trimming and J lost 2 bases; unmatched junction nucleotides: 6. Germline V gene data show CDR1 as MNHNY and CDR2 as SVGAGI (reference sequence). This CDR3 is built from 16 residues. In nucleotides, the CDR3 is TGTGCCAGCAGGAAGGGACTAGCGGGCATCACAGATACGCAGTATTTT. This sequence encodes CASRKGLAGITDTQYF.

The chain employs TRBV19 and TRBJ2-3; the D is unclear. V was cut by 5 bases and J by 6 bases, with 12 bases left in between. CDR1 is LNHDA and CDR2 is SQIVND in the germline V gene (reference sequence). This CDR3 is built from 13 residues. This CDR3 reads CASSPELRDTQYF. DNA of the CDR3: TGTGCCAGTAGTCCCGAACTAAGGGATACGCAGTATTTT.

V is TRBV5-6 and J is TRBJ2-1; no firm D call. The ends were cut back, 3 bases at V and 8 bases at J, with 15 bases in the middle. Germline assignment: CDR1 SGHDT and CDR2 YYEEEE. The CDR3 is 14 residues long. The CDR3 sequence: CASSSRLGLDEQFF. The CDR3 DNA sequence: TGTGCCAGCAGCTCAAGGCTGGGTTTGGATGAGCAGTTCTTC.

The chain is built from TRBV12-5 and TRBJ2-5; possibly TRBD1 for D (5 bases). With 5 bases removed from V and 2 bases from J, the gap between germline ends came to 15 bases. This CDR3 has 15 residues. The germline V gene has CDR1 LGHNT and CDR2 FRNRAP. The CDR3 DNA sequence: TGTGCTAGTGGTCCCCGTCGGGCAGGGCAAGAGACCCAGTACTTC. This codes for CASGPRRAGQETQYF.

This rearrangement joins TRBV19 to TRBJ2-1, with D maybe TRBD2 (6 bases). The V end lost 3 bases, the J end lost 2 bases, and 11 bases lay between the germline ends. CDR1 is LNHDA, CDR2 SQIVND, per germline (reference sequence). This CDR3 spans 15 amino acids. Here the CDR3 reads CASSMGGAPYNEQFF. In DNA form, the CDR3 reads TGTGCCAGTAGTATGGGCGGGGCACCCTACAATGAGCAGTTCTTC.

The chain links TRBV5-1 to TRBJ2-2; a possible D gene is TRBD1 (5 bases). The CDR3 is 14 residues long. The V end was cut by 3 bases, the J end by 3 bases, with 9 bases between. Germline-derived CDR1 and CDR2 are SGHRS and YFSETQ. CDR3: CASSSQGDTGELFF. CDR3 in DNA: TGCGCCAGCAGCTCCCAAGGGGACACCGGGGAGCTGTTTTTT.

The chain couples TRBV6-5 to TRBJ2-1; TRBD1 agrees at 9 bases. The length of the CDR3 is 15 residues. The germline V gene has CDR1 MNHEY and CDR2 SVGAGI. J lost 9 bases, V lost 7 bases, and 13 bases had no gene match. The CDR3 loop is CASTQTGTGFGEQFF. The CDR3, as DNA: TGTGCCAGCACTCAAACCGGGACAGGGTTCGGTGAGCAGTTCTTC.

This clone was found once. The genes are TRBV2 and TRBJ2-3; 9 bases map to TRBD2. V trimming: 5 bases; J trimming: 6 bases; junction bases outside the gene matches: 9. This CDR3 spans 15 amino acids. CDR1 and CDR2 from the germline V gene are SNHLY and FYNNEI. The CDR3: CASSRRGGLGDTQYF. In nucleotides, the CDR3 is TGTGCCAGCAGTAGGCGGGGGGGCCTCGGGGATACGCAGTATTTT.

Details on this clone: Other DNA sequences in this specimen translate into the identical CDR3. The V and J genes are TRBV5-1 and TRBJ1-5; D unresolved. The CDR3 has 14 residues. V dropped 0 bases and J dropped 2 bases, with 6 bases sitting between them. Germline V lookup: CDR1 SGHRS, CDR2 YFSETQ. The CDR3 sequence is CASSLAGGNQPQHF. In DNA form, the CDR3 reads TGCGCCAGCAGCTTGGCTGGGGGCAATCAGCCCCAGCATTTT.

The chain carries TRBV7-3 and TRBJ2-5; a possible D gene is TRBD1 (7 bases). There are 14 residues in the CDR3. The germline V gene has CDR1 SGHTA and CDR2 FQGTGA. Trimming cost V 5 bases and J 5 bases, with 15 bases left between them. CDR3 loop: CASSLGGGLETQYF. The CDR3 DNA follows: TGTGCCAGCAGCCTAGGAGGGGGCTTGGAGACCCAGTACTTC.

The chain carries TRBV6-6 and TRBJ1-5, with D possibly TRBD1 on 5 matching bases. The CDR3 totals 14 residues. Germline-derived CDR1 and CDR2 are MNHNY and SVGAGI (reference sequence). V dropped 6 bases and J dropped 7 bases, with 16 bases sitting between them. DNA of the CDR3: TGTGCCAGCAGCTTGGACCCAAGGGGACAGCCCCAGCATTTT. Translated: CASSLDPRGQPQHF.

This sequence joins TRBV4-1 and TRBJ2-2; 7 bases are a match to TRBD1. Germline assignment: CDR1 MGHRA and CDR2 YSYEKL. The length of the CDR3 is 16 residues. After removal of 0 bases from V and 5 bases from J, the junction contained 6 bases not matched to a gene. CDR3 residues: CASSQDLRGSTGELFF. CDR3 DNA: TGCGCCAGCAGCCAAGATCTCAGGGGGAGTACCGGGGAGCTGTTTTTT.

This chain joins TRBV27 and TRBJ2-7, with TRBD1 identical over 7 bases. The CDR3 is 15 amino acids. Germline V gene lookup returns CDR1 MNHEY and CDR2 SMNVEV (reference sequence). With V trimmed by 5 bases and J by 4 bases, 11 bases remained unmatched. The CDR3 DNA sequence: TGTGCCAGCAGTGCCGAGACAGGGCCTTCATACGAGCAGTACTTC. This encodes CASSAETGPSYEQYF.